This T cell receptor beta chain was identified during a study of early stage breast cancer tumors. Notes on the study in general: Tumors had approximately 2.5-fold higher T cell density than normal breast.

Losses at the gene ends were 4 bases for V and 7 bases for J; bases not matched to a gene: 9. Germline lookup yields CDR1 SGHAT and CDR2 FQNNGV. The CDR3 contains 14 residues. Concerning this clone: Its antigen is currently unknown.

Each sample had two DNA replicates, about 0.5 ug blood or approximately 1.5 ug tissue. This table comes from immunoSEQ multiplex PCR, and its TCRdb copy is limited to in-frame clones, with some not included. The table records 65,000 to 75,000 clones, 80% of them present only once. The origin of this receptor is a person aged 40 to 49 with breast cancer. The specimen sequenced was blood. This chain connects TRBV11-2 to TRBJ2-7; 8 positions agree with TRBD2. The CDR3 bases are TGTGCCAGCAGCTCGCCGGGCGGGAGGAGGGAGCAGTACTTC. Amino acids: CASSSPGGRREQYF.